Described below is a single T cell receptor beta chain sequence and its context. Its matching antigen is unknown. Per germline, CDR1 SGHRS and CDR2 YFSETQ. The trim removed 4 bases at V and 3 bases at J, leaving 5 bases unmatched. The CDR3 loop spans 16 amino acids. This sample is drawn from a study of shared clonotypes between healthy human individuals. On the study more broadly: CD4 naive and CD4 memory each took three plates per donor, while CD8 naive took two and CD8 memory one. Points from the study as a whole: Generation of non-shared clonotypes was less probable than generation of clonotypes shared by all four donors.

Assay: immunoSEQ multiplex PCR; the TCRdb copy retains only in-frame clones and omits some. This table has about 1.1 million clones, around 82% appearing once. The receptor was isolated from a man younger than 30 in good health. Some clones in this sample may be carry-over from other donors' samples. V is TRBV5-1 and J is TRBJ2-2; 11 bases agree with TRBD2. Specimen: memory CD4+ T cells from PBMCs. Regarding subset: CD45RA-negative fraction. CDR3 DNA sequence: TGCGCCAGCAGCCCTAGCGGGAGGACGGACACCGGGGAGCTGTTTTTT. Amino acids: CASSPSGRTDTGELFF.